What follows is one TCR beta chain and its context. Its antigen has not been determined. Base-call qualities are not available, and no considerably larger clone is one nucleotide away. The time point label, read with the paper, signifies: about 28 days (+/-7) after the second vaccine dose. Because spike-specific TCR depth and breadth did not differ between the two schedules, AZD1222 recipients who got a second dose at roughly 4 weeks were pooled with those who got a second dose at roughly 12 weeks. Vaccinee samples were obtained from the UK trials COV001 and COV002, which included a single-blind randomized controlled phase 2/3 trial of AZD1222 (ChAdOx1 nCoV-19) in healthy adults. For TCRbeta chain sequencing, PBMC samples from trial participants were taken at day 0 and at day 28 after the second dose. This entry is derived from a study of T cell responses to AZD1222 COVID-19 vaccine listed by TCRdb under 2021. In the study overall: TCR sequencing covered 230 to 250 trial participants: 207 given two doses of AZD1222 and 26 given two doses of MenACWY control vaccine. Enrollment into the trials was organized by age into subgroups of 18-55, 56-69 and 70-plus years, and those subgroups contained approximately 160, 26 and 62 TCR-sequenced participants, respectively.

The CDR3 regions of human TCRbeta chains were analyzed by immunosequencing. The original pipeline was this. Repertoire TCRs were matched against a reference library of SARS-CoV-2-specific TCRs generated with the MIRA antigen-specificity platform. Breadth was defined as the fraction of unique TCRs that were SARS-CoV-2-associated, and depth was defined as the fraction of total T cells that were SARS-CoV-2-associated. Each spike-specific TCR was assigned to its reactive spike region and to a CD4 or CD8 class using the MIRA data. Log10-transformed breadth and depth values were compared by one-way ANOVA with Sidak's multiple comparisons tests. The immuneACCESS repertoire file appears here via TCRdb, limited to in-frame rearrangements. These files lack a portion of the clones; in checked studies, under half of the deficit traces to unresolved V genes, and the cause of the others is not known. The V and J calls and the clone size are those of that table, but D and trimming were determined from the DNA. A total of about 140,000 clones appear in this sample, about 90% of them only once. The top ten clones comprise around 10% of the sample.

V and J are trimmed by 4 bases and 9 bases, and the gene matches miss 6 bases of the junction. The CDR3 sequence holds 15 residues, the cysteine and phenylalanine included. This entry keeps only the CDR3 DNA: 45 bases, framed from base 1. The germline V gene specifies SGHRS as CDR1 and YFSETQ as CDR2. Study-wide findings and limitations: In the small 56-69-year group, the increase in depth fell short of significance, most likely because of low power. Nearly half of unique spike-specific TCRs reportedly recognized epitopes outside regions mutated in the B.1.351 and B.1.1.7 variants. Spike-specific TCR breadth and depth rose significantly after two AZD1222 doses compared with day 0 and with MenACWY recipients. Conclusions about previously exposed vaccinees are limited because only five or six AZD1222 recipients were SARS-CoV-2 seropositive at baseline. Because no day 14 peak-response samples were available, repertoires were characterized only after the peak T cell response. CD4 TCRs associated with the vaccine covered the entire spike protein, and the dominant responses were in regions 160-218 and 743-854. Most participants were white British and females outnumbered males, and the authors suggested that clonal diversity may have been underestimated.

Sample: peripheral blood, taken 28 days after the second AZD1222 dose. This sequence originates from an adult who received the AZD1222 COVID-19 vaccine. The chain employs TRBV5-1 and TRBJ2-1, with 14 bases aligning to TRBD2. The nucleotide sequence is TGCGCCAGCAGCCCGGGACTAGCGGGAGAGGGTGAGCAGTTCTTC. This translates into CASSPGLAGEGEQFF.